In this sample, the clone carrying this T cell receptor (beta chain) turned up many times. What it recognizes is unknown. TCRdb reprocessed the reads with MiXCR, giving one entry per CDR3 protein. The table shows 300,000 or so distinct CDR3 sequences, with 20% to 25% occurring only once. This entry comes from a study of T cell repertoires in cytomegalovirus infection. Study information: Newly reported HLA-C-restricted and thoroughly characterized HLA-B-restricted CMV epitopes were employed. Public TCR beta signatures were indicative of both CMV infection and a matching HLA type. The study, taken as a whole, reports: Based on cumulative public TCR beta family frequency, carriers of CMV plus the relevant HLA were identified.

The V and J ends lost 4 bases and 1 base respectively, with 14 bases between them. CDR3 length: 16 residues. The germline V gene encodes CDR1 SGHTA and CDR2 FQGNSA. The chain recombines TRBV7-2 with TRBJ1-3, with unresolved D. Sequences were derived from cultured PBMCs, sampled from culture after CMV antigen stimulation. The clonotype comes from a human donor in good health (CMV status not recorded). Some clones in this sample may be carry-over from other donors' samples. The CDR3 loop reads CASSSNRPFSGNTIYF. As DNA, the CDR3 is TGTGCCAGCAGCTCCAATAGGCCTTTTTCTGGAAACACCATATATTTT.